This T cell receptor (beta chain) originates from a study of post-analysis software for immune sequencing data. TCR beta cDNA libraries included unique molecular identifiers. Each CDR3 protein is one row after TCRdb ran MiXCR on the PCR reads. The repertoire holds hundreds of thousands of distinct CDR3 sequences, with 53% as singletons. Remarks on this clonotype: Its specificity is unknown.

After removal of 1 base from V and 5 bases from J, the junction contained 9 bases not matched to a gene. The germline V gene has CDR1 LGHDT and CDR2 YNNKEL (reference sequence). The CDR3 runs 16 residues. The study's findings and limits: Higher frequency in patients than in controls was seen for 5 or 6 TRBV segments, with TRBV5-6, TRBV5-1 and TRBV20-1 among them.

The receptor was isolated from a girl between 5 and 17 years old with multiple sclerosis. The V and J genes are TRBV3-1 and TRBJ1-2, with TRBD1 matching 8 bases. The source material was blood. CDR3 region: CASSQGFGQGWYGYTF. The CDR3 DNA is TGTGCCAGCAGCCAAGGTTTCGGACAGGGTTGGTATGGCTACACCTTC.